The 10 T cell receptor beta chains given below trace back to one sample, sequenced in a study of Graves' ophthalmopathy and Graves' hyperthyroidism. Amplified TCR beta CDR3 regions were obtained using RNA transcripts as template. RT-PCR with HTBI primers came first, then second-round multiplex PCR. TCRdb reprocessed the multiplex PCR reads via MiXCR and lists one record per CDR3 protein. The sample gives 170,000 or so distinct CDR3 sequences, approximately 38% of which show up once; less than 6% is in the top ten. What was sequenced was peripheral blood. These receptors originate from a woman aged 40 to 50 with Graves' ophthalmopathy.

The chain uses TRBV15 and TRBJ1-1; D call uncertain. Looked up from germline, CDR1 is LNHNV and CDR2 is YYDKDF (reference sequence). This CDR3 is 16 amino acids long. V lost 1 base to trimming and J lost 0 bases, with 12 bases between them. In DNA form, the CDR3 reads TGTGCCACCAGCAGAGGTACAACTCTAATGAACACTGAAGCTTTCTTT. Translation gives CATSRGTTLMNTEAFF.

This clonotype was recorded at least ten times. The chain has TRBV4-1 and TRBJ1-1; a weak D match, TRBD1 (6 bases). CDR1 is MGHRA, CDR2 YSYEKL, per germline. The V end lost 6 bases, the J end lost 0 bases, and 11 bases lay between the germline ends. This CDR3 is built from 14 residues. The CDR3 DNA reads TGCGCCAGCAGGGGGGGGGCGGTGAACACTGAAGCTTTCTTT. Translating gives CASRGGAVNTEAFF.

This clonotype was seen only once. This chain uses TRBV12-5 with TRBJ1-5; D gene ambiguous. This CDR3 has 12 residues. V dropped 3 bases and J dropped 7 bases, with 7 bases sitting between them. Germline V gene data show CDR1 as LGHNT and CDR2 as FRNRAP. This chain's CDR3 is CASGLPGQPQHF. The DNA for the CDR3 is TGTGCTAGTGGTTTACCCGGACAGCCCCAGCATTTT.

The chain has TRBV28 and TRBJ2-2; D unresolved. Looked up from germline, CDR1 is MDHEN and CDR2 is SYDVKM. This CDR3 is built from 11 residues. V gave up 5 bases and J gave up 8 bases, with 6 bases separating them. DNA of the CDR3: TGTGCCAGCAGTGATGCTGGGGAGCTGTTTTTT. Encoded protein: CASSDAGELFF.

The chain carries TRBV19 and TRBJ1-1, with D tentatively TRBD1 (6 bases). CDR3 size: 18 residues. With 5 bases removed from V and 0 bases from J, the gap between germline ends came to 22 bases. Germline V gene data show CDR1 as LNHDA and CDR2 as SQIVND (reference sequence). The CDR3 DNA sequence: TGTGCCAGTAGTTCCAAGTACCGAGGGAGGGACATGAACACTGAAGCTTTCTTT. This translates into CASSSKYRGRDMNTEAFF.

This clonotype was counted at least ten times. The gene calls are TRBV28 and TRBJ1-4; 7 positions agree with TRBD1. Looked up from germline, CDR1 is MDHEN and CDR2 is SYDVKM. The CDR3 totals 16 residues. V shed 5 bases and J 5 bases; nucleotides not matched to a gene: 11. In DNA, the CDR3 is TGTGCCAGCAGTGCCGGAGGGGGCACGTTCAATGAAAAACTGTTTTTT. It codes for CASSAGGGTFNEKLFF.

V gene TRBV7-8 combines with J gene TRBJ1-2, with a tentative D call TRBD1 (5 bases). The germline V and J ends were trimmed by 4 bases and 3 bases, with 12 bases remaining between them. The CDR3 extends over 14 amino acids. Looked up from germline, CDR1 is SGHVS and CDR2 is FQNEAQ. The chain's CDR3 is CASSWGAGYYGYTF. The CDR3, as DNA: TGTGCCAGCAGCTGGGGTGCAGGGTACTATGGCTACACCTTC.

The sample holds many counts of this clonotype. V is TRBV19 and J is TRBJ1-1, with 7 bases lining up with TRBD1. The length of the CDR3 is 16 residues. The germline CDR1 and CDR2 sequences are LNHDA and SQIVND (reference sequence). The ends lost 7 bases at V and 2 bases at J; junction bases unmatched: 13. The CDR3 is CASTTPGTVSNTEAFF. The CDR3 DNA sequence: TGTGCCAGTACTACCCCCGGGACAGTTTCCAACACTGAAGCTTTCTTT.

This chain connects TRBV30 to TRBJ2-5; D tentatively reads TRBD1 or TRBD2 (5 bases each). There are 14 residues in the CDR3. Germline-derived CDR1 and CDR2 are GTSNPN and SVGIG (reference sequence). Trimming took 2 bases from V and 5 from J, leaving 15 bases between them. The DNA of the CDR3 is TGTGCCTGGAGTAGTGGCAGTTGGGGGGAGACCCAGTACTTC. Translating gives CAWSSGSWGETQYF. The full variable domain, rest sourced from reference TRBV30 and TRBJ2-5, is SQTIHQWPATLVQPVGSPLSLECTVEGTSNPNLYWYRQAAGRGLQLLFYSVGIGQISSEVPQNLSASRPQDRQFILSSKKLLLSDSGFYLCAWSSGSWGETQYFGPGTRLLVL.

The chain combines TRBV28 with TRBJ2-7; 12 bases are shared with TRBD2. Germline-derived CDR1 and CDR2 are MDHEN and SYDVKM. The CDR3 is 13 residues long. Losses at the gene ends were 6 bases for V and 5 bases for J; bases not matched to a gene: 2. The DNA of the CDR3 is TGTGCCAGCAGGACTAGCGGGAGCAACGAGCAGTACTTC. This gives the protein CASRTSGSNEQYF. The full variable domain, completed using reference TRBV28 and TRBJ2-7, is DVKVTQSSRYLVKRTGEKVFLECVQDMDHENMFWYRQDPGLGLRLIYFSYDVKMKEKGDIPEGYSVSREKKERFSLILESASTNQTSMYLCASRTSGSNEQYFGPGTRLTVT.